The entry below gives a single TCR beta chain sequence along with its context. The record originates from a study of cytomegalovirus exposure and HLA in healthy donors. Clones were read by immunoSEQ multiplex PCR, and TCRdb kept only the in-frame ones, dropping some. The sample includes under 400,000 clones, 86% of them seen just once. Material for sequencing was PBMCs. This TCR was recovered from a woman between 18 and 30 years old in good health and CMV-seronegative.

This CDR3 reads CASTLDSRPLNEQFF. Written as DNA, the CDR3 is TGTGCCAGCACCCTGGACAGCCGGCCCCTTAATGAGCAGTTCTTC. The chain joins TRBV27 to TRBJ2-1; a possible D gene is TRBD1 (6 bases). The germline V gene has CDR1 MNHEY and CDR2 SMNVEV (reference sequence). The V gene lost 7 bases and the J gene lost 7 bases, with 20 bases spanning the gap. This CDR3 region has 15 residues.